The next 18 T cell receptor beta chains were all read from a single sample in a study of blood T cell repertoires in COVID-19. Method: immunoSEQ multiplex PCR; TCRdb's copy keeps in-frame clones and lacks some. The table shows approximately 150,000 clones, with 85% to 90% occurring only once. The specimen was peripheral blood. Source of these receptors: a woman of 80 years or more with COVID-19, enrolled during active disease.

J is TRBJ1-1 and V is TRBV6-1; D call uncertain. V lost 0 bases to trimming and J lost 0 bases, with 11 bases between them. The CDR3 spans 16 residues. The germline CDR1 and CDR2 sequences are MNHNS and SASEGT. CDR3 DNA: TGTGCCAGCAGTGAAGCTCCGTTAGCGATGAACACTGAAGCTTTCTTT. This sequence encodes CASSEAPLAMNTEAFF.

There are a few counts of this clone. The gene calls are TRBV4-1 and TRBJ1-5, with 7 nucleotides matching TRBD1. CDR3 size: 15 residues. Germline CDR1 is MGHRA and CDR2 is YSYEKL. V lost 3 bases to trimming and J lost 3 bases; unmatched junction nucleotides: 5. Written as DNA, the CDR3 is TGCGCCAGCAGCCACCCGGACAGGTTCAATCAGCCCCAGCATTTT. It is translated as CASSHPDRFNQPQHF.

The V call is TRBV19, the J call TRBJ1-5; maybe TRBD1 (6 bases). Per germline, CDR1 LNHDA and CDR2 SQIVND (reference sequence). Trimming pared 6 bases from V and 3 bases from J, leaving 15 bases between. The CDR3 extends over 15 amino acids. CDR3 DNA: TGTGCCAGTAGACAAGGACAGACGTCCAATCAGCCCCAGCATTTT. Protein: CASRQGQTSNQPQHF.

The chain joins TRBV15 to TRBJ2-5, with D maybe TRBD2 (5 bases). The germline V and J ends were trimmed by 6 bases and 5 bases, with 22 bases remaining between them. The germline V gene has CDR1 LNHNV and CDR2 YYDKDF (reference sequence). This CDR3 spans 16 amino acids. Here the CDR3 DNA reads TGTGCCACCAGTCCACGGCGGCAGGCCGGCGGGGAGACCCAGTACTTC. Translated: CATSPRRQAGGETQYF.

The chain combines TRBV28 with TRBJ2-2; 9 bases are a match to TRBD2. V dropped 7 bases and J dropped 5; count of bases not matched to a gene: 2. The CDR3 sequence is 13 residues long. CDR1 and CDR2 from the germline V gene are MDHEN and SYDVKM. The CDR3 coding sequence is TGTGCCAGCATCCTAGCGGGAACCGGGGAGCTGTTTTTT. Amino acids: CASILAGTGELFF.

This clone showed up just once. J is TRBJ2-1 and V is TRBV7-9, with 7 bases aligning to TRBD2. Germline V CDR1 and CDR2: SEHNR, FQNEAQ (reference sequence). This CDR3 has 15 residues. J lost 5 bases, V lost 0 bases, and 4 bases had no gene match. DNA of the CDR3: TGTGCCAGCAGCTTAGCGGGAGGGCTCGACAATGAGCAGTTCTTC. Translating gives CASSLAGGLDNEQFF.

This clone was seen only a few times. This chain links TRBV6-5 with TRBJ1-2; TRBD1 might be the D (5 bases). The CDR3 spans 13 residues. The germline gives CDR1 MNHEY, CDR2 SVGAGI. With 7 bases removed from V and 8 bases from J, the gap between germline ends came to 17 bases. The CDR3 protein is CASTQGGARGYTF. In DNA, the CDR3 is TGTGCCAGCACCCAAGGTGGGGCTAGGGGCTACACCTTC.

The rearrangement uses TRBV6-5 and TRBJ1-1; D possibly corresponds to TRBD1 (5 bases). Trimming removed 8 bases from V and 7 bases from J, with 14 bases in between. This CDR3 is 12 amino acids long. Germline V gene sequence: CDR1 MNHEY, CDR2 SVGAGI. CDR3 nucleotide sequence: TGTGCCAGCGGCGGGGCGACTGTTGAAGCTTTCTTT. Translating gives CASGGATVEAFF.

The chain combines TRBV9 with TRBJ2-5, with a tentative D call TRBD2 (6 bases). The CDR3 runs 16 residues. CDR1 and CDR2 (germline): SGDLS, YYNGEE. V lost 4 bases and J 1 base, leaving 17 bases between the germline ends. CDR3 residues: CASSPRASAIQETQYF. The CDR3 DNA reads TGTGCCAGCAGCCCTAGAGCTAGCGCAATCCAAGAGACCCAGTACTTC. The full variable domain, in which reference TRBV9 and TRBJ2-5 provide the parts outside the CDR3, is DSGVTQTPKHLITATGQRVTLRCSPRSGDLSVYWYQQSLDQGLQFLIQYYNGEERAKGNILERFSAQQFPDLHSELNLSSLELGDSALYFCASSPRASAIQETQYFGPGTRLLVL.

This chain connects TRBV6-5 to TRBJ1-4; perhaps TRBD1 as D (6 bases). Trimming shortened V by 5 bases and J by 7 bases, and 14 bases separated the two germline ends. CDR3 length: 14 amino acids. Germline CDR1 MNHEY, CDR2 SVGAGI. CDR3 sequence reads: CASSRALGAEKLFF. In DNA form, the CDR3 reads TGTGCCAGCAGTCGGGCCTTGGGGGCTGAAAAACTGTTTTTT.

This chain links TRBV7-2 with TRBJ2-5; TRBD2 matches 8 bases. V lost 1 base to trimming and J lost 4 bases; unmatched junction nucleotides: 11. CDR3 length equals 17 residues. Per germline, CDR1 SGHTA and CDR2 FQGNSA. CDR3: CASSLEVGRAPGETQYF. DNA of the CDR3: TGTGCCAGCAGCTTAGAGGTCGGGAGGGCCCCGGGAGAGACCCAGTACTTC.

The V gene is TRBV7-3, the J gene TRBJ2-3; TRBD1 is a possible D gene (5 bases). The germline CDR1 and CDR2 sequences are SGHTA and FQGTGA. The CDR3 spans 14 residues. Deletions cut 1 base from V and 2 bases from J, with 7 bases between. CDR3 sequence: CASSLIRATDTQYF. For the CDR3, the DNA is TGTGCCAGCAGCTTAATCAGGGCCACAGATACGCAGTATTTT.

The J gene is TRBJ1-5, the V gene TRBV6-2 or TRBV6-3; possibly TRBD1 for D (5 bases). With 2 bases removed from V and 0 bases from J, the gap between germline ends came to 8 bases. The length of the CDR3 is 15 residues. Germline lookup yields CDR1 MNHEY and CDR2 SVGEGT. CDR3 DNA sequence: TGTGCCAGCAGTTACACCGGGGGTAGCAATCAGCCCCAGCATTTT. Translating gives CASSYTGGSNQPQHF.

This chain uses TRBV27 with TRBJ1-1; 12 bases match TRBD1. V lost 3 bases and J lost 1; bases outside the gene matches: 6. CDR3 size: 17 residues. Germline V CDR1 and CDR2: MNHEY, SMNVEV (reference sequence). For the CDR3, the DNA is TGTGCCAGCAGTTTTTGGGGACAGGGGGCACGGAACACTGAAGCTTTCTTT. It specifies CASSFWGQGARNTEAFF.

The chain recombines TRBV7-9 with TRBJ2-5; 10 bases line up with TRBD2. The CDR3 loop spans 16 amino acids. CDR1 SEHNR and CDR2 FQNEAQ come from the germline V gene (reference sequence). Trimming at V came to 3 bases and at J to 8 bases, leaving 12 bases not matched to a gene. The CDR3 nucleotides read TGTGCCAGCAGCTTTACTAGCGGGACCGATCATGGCACCCAGTACTTC. Encoded protein: CASSFTSGTDHGTQYF.

V gene TRBV6-2 or TRBV6-3 combines with J gene TRBJ2-1; the match to TRBD2 covers 8 bases. The CDR3 covers 16 residues. Trimming removed 2 bases from V and 5 bases from J; junction bases left unmatched: 8. Germline V gene lookup returns CDR1 MNHEY and CDR2 SVGEGT. The CDR3 coding sequence is TGTGCCAGCAGTTACCATGGTACTAGCGGTAACAATGAGCAGTTCTTC. Translation: CASSYHGTSGNNEQFF.

In its sample, this clone was seen a few times. J is TRBJ2-1 and V is TRBV12-5, with 8 positions matching TRBD2. Germline-derived CDR1 and CDR2 are LGHNT and FRNRAP. The CDR3 has 15 residues. The V segment lost 2 bases and the J segment 9 bases; nucleotides outside the gene matches: 9. The CDR3 region is CASGLSVAGRGEQFF. CDR3 DNA: TGTGCTAGTGGTTTGTCGGTAGCGGGAAGGGGTGAGCAGTTCTTC.

The chain couples TRBV27 to TRBJ2-1, with D possibly being TRBD1 (6 bases). CDR1 is MNHEY, CDR2 SMNVEV, per germline (reference sequence). The CDR3 extends over 15 amino acids. The ends were cut back, 3 bases at V and 3 bases at J, with 12 bases in the middle. Here the CDR3 DNA reads TGTGCCAGCAGTTTTGCCGGGACAAACTACAATGAGCAGTTCTTC. Amino acid sequence: CASSFAGTNYNEQFF.